This T cell receptor beta chain was captured by sequencing in a study of metastatic and nonmetastatic thyroid tumors. Study in general: For malignant and benign thyroid patients, tumor or nodule tissue and blood were the sources whose repertoires were compared.

In the original analysis: For papillary thyroid cancer, a distant-metastasis classifier was constructed from CDR3 differences observed across clinicopathological groups. Using MiXCR, TCRdb re-called clones from the PCR reads. In this record, the V and J calls reflect TCRdb's handling and not the investigators' own analysis. The table lists 22,000 or so clones, 15% to 20% of them singletons, with around a quarter in the top ten. Treatment of any kind had been given to no patient before thyroid surgery. Concerning this clone: Its antigen is unknown.

Study-wide findings and caveats: When malignant thyroid tumors were compared with benign nodules, TCR beta diversity was reportedly significantly higher in the malignant tumors. This held in both blood and tumor samples.

The CDR3 is 18 residues long. Trimming cost V 1 base and J 3 bases; bases outside gene matches: 14. Germline values: CDR1 DFQATT, CDR2 SNEGSKA (reference sequence). The V gene is TRBV20-1, the J gene TRBJ2-7; 11 nucleotides align to TRBD1. The clonotype comes from a female donor with papillary thyroid cancer or a benign thyroid nodule (not recorded which). Some clones in this sample may be carry-over from other donors' samples. Sequenced: blood. The CDR3 spells CSARGSGTGGFEGYEQYF. For the CDR3, the DNA is TGCAGTGCTAGAGGCTCCGGGACAGGGGGGTTCGAGGGCTACGAGCAGTACTTC.